This T cell receptor beta chain was sequenced during a study of T-cell reconstitution after alpha-beta-depleted transplantation in children. Regarding the study as a whole: The main origin of T-cell counts and diversity one year after transplant was newly produced T cells. There were reportedly several hundred expanded graft clones from which alpha-beta T cells came about two months after transplant. Diversity of TCRbeta at day 60 was high in some patients, arising from surviving recipient T cells and thymic progenitors.

Molecular barcoding with unique molecular identifiers was used for the TCRbeta library. A single record per CDR3 protein comes from TCRdb applying MiXCR to the PCR reads. In the table there are under 850,000 distinct CDR3 sequences, 10% to 15% of which are singletons. Germline CDR1 reads DFQATT; CDR2 reads SNEGSKA (reference sequence). This CDR3 has 14 amino acids. The trim removed 5 bases at V and 5 bases at J, leaving 8 bases unmatched. This clonotype was detected many times. Its antigen is not known. The J gene is TRBJ2-7, the V gene TRBV20-1; TRBD2 matches at 11 bases. This receptor was identified in a girl aged 2 to 9 with congenital amegakaryocytic thrombocytopenia, due to receive a stem cell transplant. Sequenced here: PBMCs, sampled before TCRalphabeta/CD19-depleted stem cell transplant. Written as DNA, the CDR3 is TGCAGTGCTCCCAAACTAGCGGGAGATGACGAGCAGTACTTC. Translation gives CSAPKLAGDDEQYF.